This T cell receptor beta chain was captured by sequencing in a study of OX40 agonist ivuxolimab in advanced cancers. Study-wide context: The costimulatory receptor OX40 (CD134) was targeted by ivuxolimab, a fully human IgG2 agonistic monoclonal antibody. Partial responses were achieved by three dose-escalation patients, of whom one had hepatocellular carcinoma and two had cutaneous melanoma. The paper covers the monotherapy dose-escalation part of the phase I ivuxolimab trial, which included N of about 50 patients. Peripheral TCRbeta sequencing aimed to test whether ivuxolimab altered TCR sequence diversity and caused clonal T-cell expansion. Patients were allowed to have had prior anti-PD-1, anti-PD-L1 or anti-CTLA-4 therapy, and more than 30% of the dose-escalation patients had previously received checkpoint inhibitors. Intravenous ivuxolimab was administered to patients every 2 weeks at six dose levels: 0.01, 0.1, 0.3, 1.5, 3 and 10 mg/kg. Of the 50 to 55 dose-escalation patients, hepatocellular carcinoma was present in about 20, melanoma in roughly 15, renal cell carcinoma in 9 and head and neck cancer in 9. A male proportion of around 80% and a mean age of approximately 55 years, ranging from 23 to 79, were recorded for the dose-escalation cohort. Findings and caveats that apply to the study as a whole: Antigen specificity was not determined for the clonally expanded peripheral T cells. In the 0.1-3.0 mg/kg groups, partial responders had among the lowest normalized peripheral clonal expansion, particularly in CD8+ T cells. After ivuxolimab, more expanded clones were found on average in CD8+ T cells than in CD4+ T cells. At doses from 0.1 to 3.0 mg/kg, clonal expansion was seen in both CD4+ and CD8+ blood T cells between baseline and week 6. Low levels of normalized T-cell clonal expansion were also seen in some patients who did not respond.

The trial excluded patients who had a history of autoimmune disease or were on systemic immunosuppression. Peripheral blood for TCR sequencing was collected from all dose cohorts at baseline, on cycle 4 day 1, and on cycle 7 day 1. The samples were drawn from a first-in-human, open-label, multicenter phase I dose-escalation trial of ivuxolimab. Adults with locally advanced or metastatic melanoma, renal cell, hepatocellular, or head and neck squamous cell carcinoma were enrolled in the trial. Before TCR sequencing, CD4+ and CD8+ T cells were separately sorted from peripheral blood. V loses 1 base of germline sequence and J loses 4 bases, and the interval between the two ends is 10 bases. CDR3 length: 14 amino acids, cysteine to phenylalanine. Only CDR3 DNA remains: 42 bases, in frame from the first base. Taken from the germline V gene, the CDR1 and CDR2 loops are MGHRA and YSYEKL. Genomic DNA was extracted from sorted cells for sequencing of the TCRbeta CDR3 region. The immunoSEQ Assay was used to sequence the TCRbeta CDR3 regions. As stored in TCRdb, this immuneACCESS dataset retains in-frame rearrangements with V and J assigned. A fraction of the clones does not appear; measured against another copy, unresolved V genes explain less than half of the discrepancy, and the remainder lacks a known reason. The sample yields under 60,000 clones; about nine tenths were counted once. The ten largest clones represent approximately 5% of the sample.

Details on this clone: The target of this receptor is not known. Nothing much larger sits one base from this clone, and base qualities are not available.

This receptor was taken from an adult with an advanced solid tumor such as melanoma, head and neck, liver or kidney cancer. The sequenced sample was CD4+ or CD8+ T cells sorted from blood, obtained in a trial of the OX40 agonist ivuxolimab. Rearrangement joined TRBV4-1 to TRBJ2-5, and perhaps TRBD2 as D gene, on 5 matching bases. In nucleotides, the sequence is TGCGCCAGCAGCCAAGGTCTAGCTCCAGAGACCCAGTACTTC. It encodes CASSQGLAPETQYF.